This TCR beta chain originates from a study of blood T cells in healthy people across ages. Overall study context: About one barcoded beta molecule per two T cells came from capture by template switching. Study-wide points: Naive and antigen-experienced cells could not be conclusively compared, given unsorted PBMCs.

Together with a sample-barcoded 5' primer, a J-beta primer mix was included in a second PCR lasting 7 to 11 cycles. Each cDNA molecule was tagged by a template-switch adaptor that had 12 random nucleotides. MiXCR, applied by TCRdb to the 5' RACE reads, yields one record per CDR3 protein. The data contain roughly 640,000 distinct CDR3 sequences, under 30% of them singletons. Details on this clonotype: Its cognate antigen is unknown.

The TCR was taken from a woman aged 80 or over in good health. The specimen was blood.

The chain's CDR3 is CASSYTYSSGKASYNEQFF. CDR3 nucleotide sequence: TGTGCCAGCAGTTACACGTATTCTAGCGGAAAAGCTTCCTACAATGAGCAGTTCTTC. The rearrangement joins TRBV6-5 to TRBJ2-1, with 7 bases aligning to TRBD2. V shed 2 bases, J shed 1 base, and the junction held 14 bases outside the gene matches. Germline V gene data show CDR1 as MNHEY and CDR2 as SVGAGI. This CDR3 region has 19 residues.